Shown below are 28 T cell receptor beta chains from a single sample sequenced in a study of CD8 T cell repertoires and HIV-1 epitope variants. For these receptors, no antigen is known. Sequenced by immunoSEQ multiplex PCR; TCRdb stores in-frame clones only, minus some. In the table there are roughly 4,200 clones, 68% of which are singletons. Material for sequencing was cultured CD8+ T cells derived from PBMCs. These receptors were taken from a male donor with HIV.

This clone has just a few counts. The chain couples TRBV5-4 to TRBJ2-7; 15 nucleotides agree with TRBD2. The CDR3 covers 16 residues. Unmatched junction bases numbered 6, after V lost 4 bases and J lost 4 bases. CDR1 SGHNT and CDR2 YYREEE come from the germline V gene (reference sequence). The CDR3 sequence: CASSPGTSGRKYEQYF. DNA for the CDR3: TGTGCCAGCAGCCCAGGGACTAGCGGGAGGAAATACGAGCAGTACTTC.

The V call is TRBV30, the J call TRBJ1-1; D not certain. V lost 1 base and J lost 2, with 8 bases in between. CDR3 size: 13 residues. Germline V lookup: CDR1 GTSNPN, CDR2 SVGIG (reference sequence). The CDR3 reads CAWSELINTEAFF. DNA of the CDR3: TGTGCCTGGAGTGAACTGATTAACACTGAAGCTTTCTTT.

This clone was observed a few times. The DNA of the CDR3 is TGTGCCACCAGCAGAGATTTTACAGGGGGACAGCCCCAGCATTTT. Protein product: CATSRDFTGGQPQHF. The rearrangement uses TRBV15 and TRBJ1-5, with TRBD1 matching 8 bases. The V segment lost 0 bases and the J segment 7 bases; nucleotides outside the gene matches: 5. Germline CDR1 and CDR2: LNHNV and YYDKDF (reference sequence). The CDR3 runs 15 residues.

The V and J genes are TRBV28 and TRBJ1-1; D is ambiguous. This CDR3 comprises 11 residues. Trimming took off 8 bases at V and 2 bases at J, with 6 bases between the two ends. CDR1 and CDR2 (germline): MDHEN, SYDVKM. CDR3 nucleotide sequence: TGTGCCAGCGAACTAAACACTGAAGCTTTCTTT. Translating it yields CASELNTEAFF.

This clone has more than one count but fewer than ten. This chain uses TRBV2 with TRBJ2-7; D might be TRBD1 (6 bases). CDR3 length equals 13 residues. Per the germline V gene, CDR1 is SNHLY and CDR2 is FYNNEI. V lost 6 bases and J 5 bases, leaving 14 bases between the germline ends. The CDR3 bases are TGTGCCAGCAGAGGGACACCCTATAACGAGCAGTACTTC. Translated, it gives CASRGTPYNEQYF.

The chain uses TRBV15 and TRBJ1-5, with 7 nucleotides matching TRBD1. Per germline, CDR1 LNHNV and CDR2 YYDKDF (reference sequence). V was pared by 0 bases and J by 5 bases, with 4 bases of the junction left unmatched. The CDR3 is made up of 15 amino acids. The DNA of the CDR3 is TGTGCCACCAGCAGAGATGACAGGGTAGATCAGCCCCAGCATTTT. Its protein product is CATSRDDRVDQPQHF.

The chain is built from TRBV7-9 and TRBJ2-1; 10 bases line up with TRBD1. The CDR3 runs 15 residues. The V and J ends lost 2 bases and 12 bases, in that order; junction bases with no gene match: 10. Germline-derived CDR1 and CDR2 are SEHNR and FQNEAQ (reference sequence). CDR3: CASSLSRDRGLRQFF. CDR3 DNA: TGTGCCAGCAGCTTATCCAGGGACAGGGGTTTGAGGCAGTTCTTC.

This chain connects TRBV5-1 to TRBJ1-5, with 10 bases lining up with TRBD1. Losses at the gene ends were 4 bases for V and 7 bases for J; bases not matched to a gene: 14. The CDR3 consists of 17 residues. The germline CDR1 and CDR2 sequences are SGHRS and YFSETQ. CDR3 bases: TGCGCCAGCAGCCTGCAGCCGAGGGACAGGGGCGGACAGCCCCAGCATTTT. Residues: CASSLQPRDRGGQPQHF.

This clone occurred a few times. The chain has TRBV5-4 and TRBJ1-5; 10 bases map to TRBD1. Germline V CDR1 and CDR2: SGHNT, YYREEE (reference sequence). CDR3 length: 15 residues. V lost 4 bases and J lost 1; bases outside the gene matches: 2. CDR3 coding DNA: TGTGCCAGCAGCCTGGACAGGGGGAGCAATCAGCCCCAGCATTTT. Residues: CASSLDRGSNQPQHF.

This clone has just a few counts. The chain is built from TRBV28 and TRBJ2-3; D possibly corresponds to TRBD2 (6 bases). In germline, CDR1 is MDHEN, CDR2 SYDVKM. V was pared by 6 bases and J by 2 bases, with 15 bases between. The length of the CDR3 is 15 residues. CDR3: CASRRGTYYTDTQYF. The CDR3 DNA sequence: TGTGCCAGCAGACGCGGGACTTACTACACAGATACGCAGTATTTT.

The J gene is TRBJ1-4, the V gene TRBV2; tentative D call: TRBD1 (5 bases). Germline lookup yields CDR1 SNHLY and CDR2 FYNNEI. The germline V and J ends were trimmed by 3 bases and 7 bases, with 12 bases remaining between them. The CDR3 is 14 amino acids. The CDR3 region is CASSEWDGFEKLFF. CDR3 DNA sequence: TGTGCCAGCAGTGAGTGGGACGGCTTTGAAAAACTGTTTTTT.

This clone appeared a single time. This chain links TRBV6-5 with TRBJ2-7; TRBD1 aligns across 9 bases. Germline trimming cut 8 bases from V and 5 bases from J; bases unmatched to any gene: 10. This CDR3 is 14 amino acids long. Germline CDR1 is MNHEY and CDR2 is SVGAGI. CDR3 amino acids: CASRFRDRDNEQYF. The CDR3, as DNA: TGTGCCAGCCGCTTCCGGGACAGGGACAACGAGCAGTACTTC.

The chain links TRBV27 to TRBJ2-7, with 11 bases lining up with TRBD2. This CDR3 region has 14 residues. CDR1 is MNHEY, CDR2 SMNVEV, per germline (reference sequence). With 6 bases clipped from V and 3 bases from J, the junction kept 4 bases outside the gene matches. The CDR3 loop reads CASSQGTSGYEQYF. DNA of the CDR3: TGTGCCAGCAGCCAAGGGACTAGCGGCTACGAGCAGTACTTC.

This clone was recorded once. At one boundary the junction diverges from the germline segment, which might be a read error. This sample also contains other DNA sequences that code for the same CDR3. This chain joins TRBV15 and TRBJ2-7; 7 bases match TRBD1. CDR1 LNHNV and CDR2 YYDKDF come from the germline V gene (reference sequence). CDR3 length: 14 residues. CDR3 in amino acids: CATSRVRGPYEQYF. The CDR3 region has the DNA TGTGCCACCAGCAGAGTTAGGGGGCCCTACGAACAGTACTTC.

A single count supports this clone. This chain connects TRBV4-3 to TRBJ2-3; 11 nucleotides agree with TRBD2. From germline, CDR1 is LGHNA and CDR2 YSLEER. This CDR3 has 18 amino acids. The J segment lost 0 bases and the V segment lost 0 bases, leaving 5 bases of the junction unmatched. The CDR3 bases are TGCGCCAGCAGCCAAGAACCTAGCGGGGGGCCTAGCACAGATACGCAGTATTTT. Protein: CASSQEPSGGPSTDTQYF.

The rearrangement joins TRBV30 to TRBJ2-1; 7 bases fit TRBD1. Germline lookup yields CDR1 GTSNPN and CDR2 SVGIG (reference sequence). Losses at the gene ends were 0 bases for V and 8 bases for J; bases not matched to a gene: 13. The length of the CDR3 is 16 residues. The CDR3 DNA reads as TGTGCCTGGAGTGTACCTCTGACAGGGAAGGGGGATGAGCAGTTCTTC. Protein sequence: CAWSVPLTGKGDEQFF.

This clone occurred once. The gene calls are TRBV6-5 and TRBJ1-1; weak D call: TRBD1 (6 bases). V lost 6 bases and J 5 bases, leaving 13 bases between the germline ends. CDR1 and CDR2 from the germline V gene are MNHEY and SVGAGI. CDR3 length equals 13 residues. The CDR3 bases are TGTGCCAGCAGGTACAGGGCCGGGACTGAAGCTTTCTTT. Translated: CASRYRAGTEAFF.

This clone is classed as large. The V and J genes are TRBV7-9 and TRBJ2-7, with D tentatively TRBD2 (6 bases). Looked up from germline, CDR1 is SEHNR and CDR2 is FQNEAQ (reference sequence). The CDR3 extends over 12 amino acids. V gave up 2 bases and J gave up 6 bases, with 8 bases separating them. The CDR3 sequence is CASSLRAGEQYF. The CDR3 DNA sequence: TGTGCCAGCAGCTTACGAGCGGGCGAGCAGTACTTC.

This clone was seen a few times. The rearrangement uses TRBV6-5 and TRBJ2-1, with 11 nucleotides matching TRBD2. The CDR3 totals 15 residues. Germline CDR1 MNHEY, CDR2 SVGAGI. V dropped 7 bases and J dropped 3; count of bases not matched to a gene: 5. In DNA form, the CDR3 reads TGTGCCAGCAACTTACTAGCGGGGGACTACAATGAGCAGTTCTTC. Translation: CASNLLAGDYNEQFF.

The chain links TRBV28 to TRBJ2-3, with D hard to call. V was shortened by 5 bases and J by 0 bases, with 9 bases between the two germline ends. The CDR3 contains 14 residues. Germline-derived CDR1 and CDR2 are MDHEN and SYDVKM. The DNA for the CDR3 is TGTGCCAGCAGTCCGGTAGTAAGCACAGATACGCAGTATTTT. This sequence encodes CASSPVVSTDTQYF.

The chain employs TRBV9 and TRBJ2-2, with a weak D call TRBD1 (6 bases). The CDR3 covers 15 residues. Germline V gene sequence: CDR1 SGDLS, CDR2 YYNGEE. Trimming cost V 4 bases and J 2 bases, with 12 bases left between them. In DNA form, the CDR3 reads TGTGCCAGCAGCCCACTCAGGGGTAACACCGGGGAGCTGTTTTTT. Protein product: CASSPLRGNTGELFF.

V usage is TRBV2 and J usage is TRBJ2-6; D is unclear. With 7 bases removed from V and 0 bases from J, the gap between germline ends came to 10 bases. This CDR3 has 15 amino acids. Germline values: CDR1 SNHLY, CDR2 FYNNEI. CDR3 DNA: TGTGCCAGCACCCCCTTCGACTCTGGGGCCAACGTCCTGACTTTC. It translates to CASTPFDSGANVLTF.

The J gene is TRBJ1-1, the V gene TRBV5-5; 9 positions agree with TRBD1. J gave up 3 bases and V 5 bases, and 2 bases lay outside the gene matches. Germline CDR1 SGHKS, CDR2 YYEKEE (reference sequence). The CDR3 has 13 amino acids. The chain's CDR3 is CASSRTGDTEAFF. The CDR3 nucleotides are TGTGCCAGCAGTCGGACAGGGGACACTGAAGCTTTCTTT.

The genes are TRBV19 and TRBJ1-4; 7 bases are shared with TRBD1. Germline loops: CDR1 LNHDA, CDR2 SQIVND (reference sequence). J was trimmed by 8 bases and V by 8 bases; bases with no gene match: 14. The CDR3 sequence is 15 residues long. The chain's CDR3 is CASGETGALVEKLFF. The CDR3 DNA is TGTGCCAGTGGGGAAACAGGGGCCTTAGTGGAAAAACTGTTTTTT.

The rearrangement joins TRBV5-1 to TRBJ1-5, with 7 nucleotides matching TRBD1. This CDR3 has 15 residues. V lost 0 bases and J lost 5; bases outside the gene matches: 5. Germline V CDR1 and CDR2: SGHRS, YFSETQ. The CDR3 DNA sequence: TGCGCCAGCAGCTTGGATGGGGACAGAGATCAGCCCCAGCATTTT. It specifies CASSLDGDRDQPQHF.

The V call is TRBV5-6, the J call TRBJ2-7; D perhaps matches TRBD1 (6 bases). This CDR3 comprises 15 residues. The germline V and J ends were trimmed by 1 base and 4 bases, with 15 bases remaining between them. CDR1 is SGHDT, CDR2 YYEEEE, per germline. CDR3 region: CASSLLLQGSYEQYF. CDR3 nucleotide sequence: TGTGCCAGCAGCTTGTTATTACAGGGTTCGTACGAGCAGTACTTC.

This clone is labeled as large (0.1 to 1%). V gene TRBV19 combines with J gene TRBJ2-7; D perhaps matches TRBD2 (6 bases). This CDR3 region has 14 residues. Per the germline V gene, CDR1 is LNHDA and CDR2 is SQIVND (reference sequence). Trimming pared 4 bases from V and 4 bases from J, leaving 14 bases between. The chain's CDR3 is CASSTLATEYEQYF. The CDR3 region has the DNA TGTGCCAGTAGTACCCTAGCGACAGAATACGAGCAGTACTTC. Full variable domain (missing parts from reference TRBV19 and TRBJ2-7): DGGITQSPKYLFRKEGQNVTLSCEQNLNHDAMYWYRQDPGQGLRLIYYSQIVNDFQKGDIAEGYSVSREKKESFPLTVTSAQKNPTAFYLCASSTLATEYEQYFGPGTRLTVT.

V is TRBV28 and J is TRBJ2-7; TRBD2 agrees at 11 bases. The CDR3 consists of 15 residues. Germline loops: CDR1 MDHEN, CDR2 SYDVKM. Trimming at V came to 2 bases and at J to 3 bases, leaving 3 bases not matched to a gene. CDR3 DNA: TGTGCCAGCAGTTTACTAGCGGGGGGTCTCTACGAGCAGTACTTC. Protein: CASSLLAGGLYEQYF.